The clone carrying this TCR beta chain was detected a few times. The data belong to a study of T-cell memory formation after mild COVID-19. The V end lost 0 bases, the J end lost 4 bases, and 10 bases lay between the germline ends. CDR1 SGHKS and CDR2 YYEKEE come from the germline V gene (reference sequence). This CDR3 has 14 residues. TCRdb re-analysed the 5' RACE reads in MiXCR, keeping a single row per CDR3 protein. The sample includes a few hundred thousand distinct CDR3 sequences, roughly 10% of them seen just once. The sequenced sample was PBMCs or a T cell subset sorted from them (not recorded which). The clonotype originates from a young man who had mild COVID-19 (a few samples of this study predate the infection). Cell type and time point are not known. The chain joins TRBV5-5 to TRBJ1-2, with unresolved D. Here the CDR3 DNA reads TGTGCCAGCAGCTTGGACACGGTCAGCTATGGCTACACCTTC. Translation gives CASSLDTVSYGYTF.